The rows below give T cell receptor beta chains drawn from one sample of a study of T cells in tumors after PD-1 blockade. Clones were sequenced by immunoSEQ multiplex PCR, and TCRdb holds only the in-frame ones, with some missing. The sample comprises over 60,000 clones, roughly 70% of which are singletons, and about 4.8% rests with the top ten. This sample comprised PBMCs, obtained after anti-PD-1 treatment. The receptor source for this set is a human donor with basal cell carcinoma. Both conserved end residues are part of each CDR3. The order of the fields is V gene, J gene, D gene, clone size, CDR3 protein, CDR3 DNA. The D gene is left open where the match is weak. Only part of the rows carry a size: once, few, many, or a class if the clone is expanded.

TRBV3-1/TRBV3-2	TRBJ2-5	NA	NA	CASSHPTGTQETQYF	TGTGCCAGCAGCCATCCGACCGGGACTCAAGAGACCCAGTACTTC
TRBV3-1/TRBV3-2	TRBJ1-1	NA	NA	CASSHPTVNTEAFF	TGTGCCAGCAGCCATCCTACAGTGAACACTGAAGCTTTCTTT
TRBV7-9	TRBJ1-5	TRBD1	few	CASSRGQGGNQPQHF	TGTGCCAGCAGCCGGGGACAGGGGGGTAATCAGCCCCAGCATTTT
TRBV6-2/TRBV6-3	TRBJ1-5	NA	once	CASSYQGLDNQPQHF	TGTGCCAGCAGCTATCAGGGACTTGACAATCAGCCCCAGCATTTT
TRBV10-1	TRBJ2-7	NA	few	CARGRASSGYEQYF	TGCGCCAGGGGCAGGGCATCCTCCGGCTACGAGCAGTACTTC
TRBV6-5	TRBJ2-1	TRBD2	NA	CASSYSRGGYNEQFF	TGTGCCAGCAGTTACTCACGGGGGGGGTACAATGAGCAGTTCTTC
TRBV3-1/TRBV3-2	TRBJ1-5	NA	few	CASSQDRPPIDEQPQHF	TGTGCCAGCAGCCAAGACAGGCCTCCCATCGATGAACAGCCCCAGCATTTT
TRBV4-1	TRBJ2-3	TRBD2	medium-sized	CASSQTLAGGNVDTQYF	TGCGCCAGCAGCCAAACTCTAGCGGGGGGGAACGTAGATACGCAGTATTTT
TRBV5-6	TRBJ2-7	TRBD1	few	CASSKDRTQYF	TGTGCCAGCAGCAAGGACAGGACGCAGTACTTC
TRBV5-5	TRBJ2-1	NA	NA	CASSLFSRGAVSSYNEQFF	TGTGCCAGCAGCTTATTTAGCCGTGGGGCGGTGAGCTCCTACAATGAGCAGTTCTTC
TRBV5-1	TRBJ2-3	NA	once	CASSLTTSTQYF	TGCGCCAGCAGCTTGACCACCTCTACGCAGTATTTT